The 3 T cell receptor beta chains reported below all come from one sample, sequenced in a study of blood T cells in healthy people across ages (dated by TCRdb to the mid-2010s). The method behind the library was 5' RACE. TCRdb shows the sequencer as Illumina HiSeq 2500. The second PCR ran for roughly 6 to 11 cycles and used a J-beta primer mix along with a sample-barcoded 5' primer. TCRdb trimmed the raw reads at Q25, called clones with MiXCR and kept productive beta chains. A single entry per CDR3 protein holds the most common genes and DNA from its merged rows. In this sample the table shows more than 800,000 distinct CDR3 sequences, 25% to 35% of which occur a single time. The top ten hold 15% to 20% of the sample. Material for sequencing was blood. The receptors derive from a woman of 80 years or more in good health.

Ten or more counts support this clonotype. This chain joins TRBV3-1 and TRBJ1-2; D not resolved. This CDR3 has 13 residues. Germline CDR1 is LGHDT and CDR2 is YNNKEL (reference sequence). V gave up 3 bases and J gave up 5 bases, with 10 bases separating them. The CDR3 coding sequence is TGTGCCAGCAGCCAGAGACTGGAATATGGCTACACCTTC. Amino acid sequence: CASSQRLEYGYTF.

Worth noting for this clonotype: A single base separates this from a much larger clone, so it may be a read error. The chain has TRBV20-1 and TRBJ2-3; TRBD1 agrees at 8 bases. The CDR3 is made up of 14 amino acids. The ends lost 3 bases at V and 4 bases at J; junction bases unmatched: 6. From germline, CDR1 is DFQATT and CDR2 SNEGSKA (reference sequence). The CDR3 nucleotides read TGCAGTGCTAGCAGGACAGGGCAGGCAGATACGCAGTATTTT. Protein: CSASRTGQADTQYF.

The chain combines TRBV19 with TRBJ1-2; the match to TRBD1 covers 7 bases. Germline V lookup: CDR1 LNHDA, CDR2 SQIVND (reference sequence). V lost 7 bases and J lost 0; bases outside the gene matches: 2. The CDR3 has 13 amino acids. The CDR3 region has the DNA TGTGCCAGTAATGACAGGGCTAACTATGGCTACACCTTC. Residues: CASNDRANYGYTF.